This entry features one T cell receptor (beta chain) sequence. This entry is derived from a study of blood T cell repertoires in COVID-19. The Seattle patients, enrolled during active infection, were followed longitudinally. Authors' data handling: Amplification of reference gene primers was used by the study to estimate nucleated cell counts. The repertoire was sequenced with immunoSEQ multiplex PCR; TCRdb's copy has only in-frame clones and lacks some. That table furnishes V, J and clone size, whereas the DNA furnished D and trimming. This repertoire shows roughly 170,000 clones, around 87% found once; its top ten account for around 13%. CDR3 length: 14 amino acids. Germline V CDR1 and CDR2: SGDLS, YYNGEE. V was cut by 2 bases and J by 3 bases, with 8 bases left in between.

What was sequenced was peripheral blood. The clonotype originates from a woman in her 70s with COVID-19, enrolled during active disease. The chain combines TRBV9 with TRBJ2-2; D is possibly TRBD2 (6 bases). CDR3 nucleotide sequence: TGTGCCAGCAGCGTTACGGGAGACACCGGGGAGCTGTTTTTT. Translating gives CASSVTGDTGELFF.